These 26 T cell receptor beta chains were all obtained from the same sample, sequenced in a study of blood T cell repertoires in COVID-19. Data came from immunoSEQ multiplex PCR; TCRdb stores just in-frame clones and leaves some out. The data hold 13,000 to 15,000 clones, with 80% to 90% observed a single time. Input material: peripheral blood. The receptors were gathered from a human donor in a cohort sampled during active COVID-19.

The J gene is TRBJ2-1, the V gene TRBV9; D is unresolved. V gave up 3 bases and J gave up 11 bases, with 12 bases separating them. The germline gives CDR1 SGDLS, CDR2 YYNGEE. The CDR3 totals 12 residues. In DNA form, the CDR3 reads TGTGCCAGCAGCGCTCTGGGCAGGAAGCAGTTCTTC. Its translation is CASSALGRKQFF. The full variable domain, its missing parts supplied by reference TRBV9 and TRBJ2-1, is DSGVTQTPKHLITATGQRVTLRCSPRSGDLSVYWYQQSLDQGLQFLIQYYNGEERAKGNILERFSAQQFPDLHSELNLSSLELGDSALYFCASSALGRKQFFGPGTRLTVL.

The V and J genes are TRBV11-2 and TRBJ2-1; 7 bases are shared with TRBD2. Losses at the gene ends were 5 bases for V and 10 bases for J; bases not matched to a gene: 5. This CDR3 spans 12 amino acids. Germline V gene sequence: CDR1 SGHAT, CDR2 FQNNGV. DNA for the CDR3: TGTGCCAGCAGCCTCGCGCGGGAGGAGCAGTTCTTC. Translation gives CASSLAREEQFF.

The chain carries TRBV7-2 and TRBJ1-1, with D possibly matching TRBD1 (6 bases). Per the germline V gene, CDR1 is SGHTA and CDR2 is FQGNSA. V lost 4 bases, J lost 7 bases, and 16 bases lay in between. The CDR3 runs 14 residues. CDR3 sequence: CASSSRGGEGEAFF. The CDR3 region has the DNA TGTGCCAGCAGCTCCAGAGGGGGGGAAGGTGAAGCTTTCTTT.

The V gene is TRBV5-1, the J gene TRBJ2-7; perhaps TRBD1 as D (6 bases). Trimming took off 0 bases at V and 1 base at J, with 11 bases between the two ends. This CDR3 region has 15 residues. CDR1 is SGHRS, CDR2 YFSETQ, per germline. DNA for the CDR3: TGCGCCAGCAGCTTGGCCACAGGGAATTCCTACGAGCAGTACTTC. It is translated as CASSLATGNSYEQYF.

The chain couples TRBV5-1 to TRBJ1-5; 10 nucleotides agree with TRBD1. This CDR3 has 14 amino acids. CDR1 and CDR2 (germline): SGHRS, YFSETQ. V lost 4 bases to trimming and J lost 7 bases; unmatched junction nucleotides: 5. CDR3 DNA: TGCGCCAGCAGCCTAGGGACAGGGGTCCAGCCCCAGCATTTT. This translates into CASSLGTGVQPQHF. Based on the CDR3 plus reference TRBV5-1 and TRBJ1-5, the full variable domain is KAGVTQTPRYLIKTRGQQVTLSCSPISGHRSVSWYQQTPGQGLQFLFEYFSETQRNKGNFPGRFSGRQFSNSRSEMNVSTLELGDSALYLCASSLGTGVQPQHFGDGTRLSIL.

The gene calls are TRBV19 and TRBJ2-6; 12 positions match TRBD1. V dropped 6 bases and J dropped 2; count of bases not matched to a gene: 8. There are 18 residues in the CDR3. The V gene's germline CDR1 is LNHDA and CDR2 SQIVND (reference sequence). The CDR3 DNA reads as TGTGCCAGTAGCCCCGGGACAGGGGGCATTGCTGGGGCCAACGTCCTGACTTTC. Its protein product is CASSPGTGGIAGANVLTF.

The chain joins TRBV6-5 to TRBJ2-7, with 9 nucleotides matching TRBD2. This CDR3 has 13 amino acids. The germline V gene encodes CDR1 MNHEY and CDR2 SVGAGI. Trimming cost V 7 bases and J 7 bases; bases outside gene matches: 8. In DNA, the CDR3 is TGTGCCAGCACCGGGTTAGCGGGGGCTGAGCAGTACTTC. The encoded protein is CASTGLAGAEQYF.

J is TRBJ2-3 and V is TRBV18; the D gene is possibly TRBD2 (5 bases). The CDR3 is 15 amino acids. V was pared by 3 bases and J by 0 bases, with 10 bases between. The germline V gene encodes CDR1 KGHSH and CDR2 LQKENI. The CDR3 DNA reads TGTGCCAGCTCACCGCCTAGCCTTAGCACAGATACGCAGTATTTT. Translation gives CASSPPSLSTDTQYF.

This chain links TRBV5-5 with TRBJ1-5, with a tentative D call TRBD1 (6 bases). CDR3 length: 16 amino acids. Per the germline V gene, CDR1 is SGHKS and CDR2 is YYEKEE (reference sequence). The ends were cut back, 2 bases at V and 2 bases at J, with 14 bases in the middle. This CDR3 is CASSFLQGGGNQPQHF. The DNA for the CDR3 is TGTGCCAGCAGCTTCCTACAGGGTGGTGGCAATCAGCCCCAGCATTTT.

This rearrangement joins TRBV6-2 or TRBV6-3 to TRBJ1-5, with unresolved D. The CDR3 length is 11 residues. Between the trimmed V and J ends, which lost 2 bases and 12 bases, there was a span of 8 bases. CDR1 MNHEY and CDR2 SVGEGT come from the germline V gene. CDR3 nucleotide sequence: TGTGCCAGCAGTTACGGTTTACTCCAGCATTTT. Its protein product is CASSYGLLQHF.

V and J are TRBV10-3 and TRBJ2-1, with 8 nucleotides matching TRBD2. With 4 bases clipped from V and 5 bases from J, the junction kept 7 bases outside the gene matches. The CDR3 runs 15 residues. Looked up from germline, CDR1 is ENHRY and CDR2 is SYGVKD. CDR3 DNA sequence: TGTGCCATCAGTGGTCCTAGCGGGTCAAACAATGAGCAGTTCTTC. Translation: CAISGPSGSNNEQFF.

Here the CDR3 DNA reads TGTGCCAGCAATCCAGGGTTGACAGATACGCAGTATTTT. The encoded protein is CASNPGLTDTQYF. The V and J genes are TRBV7-2 and TRBJ2-3; the D gene is possibly TRBD1 (5 bases). This CDR3 spans 13 amino acids. Trimming removed 7 bases at V and 3 bases at J, with 11 bases between. Germline values: CDR1 SGHTA, CDR2 FQGNSA.

The chain combines TRBV27 with TRBJ1-2, with TRBD1 matching 8 bases. This CDR3 comprises 13 residues. Looked up from germline, CDR1 is MNHEY and CDR2 is SMNVEV (reference sequence). Trimming cost V 5 bases and J 8 bases; bases outside gene matches: 7. The CDR3 sequence: CASSLRGQGGYTF. The CDR3 bases are TGTGCCAGCAGTCTCAGGGGGCAAGGAGGCTACACCTTC.

This clone was seen once. The chain has TRBV7-8 and TRBJ1-4, with TRBD1 matching over 7 bases. This CDR3 is built from 15 residues. Germline lookup yields CDR1 SGHVS and CDR2 FQNEAQ. The V gene end was trimmed by 4 bases and the J gene end by 5 bases; junction bases not matched to a gene: 7. CDR3 sequence: CASSSRTGANEKLFF. In DNA form, the CDR3 reads TGTGCCAGCAGCTCCCGGACAGGCGCGAATGAAAAACTGTTTTTT.

The CDR3 DNA reads TGTGCCAGCAGCTCATCCGACAGGGTAGGAGAAAAACTGTTTTTT. Translation: CASSSSDRVGEKLFF. The rearrangement uses TRBV5-8 and TRBJ1-4; the match to TRBD1 covers 7 bases. The CDR3 loop spans 15 amino acids. V dropped 3 bases and J dropped 8; count of bases not matched to a gene: 10. Germline CDR1 is SGHTS and CDR2 is YDEGEE.

This clone has only one observation. The chain combines TRBV2 with TRBJ2-7, with D hard to call. The CDR3 extends over 14 amino acids. V was cut by 0 bases and J by 4 bases, with 10 bases left in between. CDR1 and CDR2 (germline): SNHLY, FYNNEI. CDR3 region: CASSEAAVGYEQYF. The CDR3 DNA reads as TGTGCCAGCAGTGAAGCGGCGGTAGGATACGAGCAGTACTTC.

V is TRBV18 and J is TRBJ2-3, with TRBD2 matching over 10 bases. Trimming at V came to 5 bases and at J to 0 bases, leaving 2 bases not matched to a gene. Germline assignment: CDR1 KGHSH and CDR2 LQKENI. This CDR3 contains 15 residues. The CDR3 loop reads CASSALAGSTDTQYF. CDR3 sequence (DNA): TGTGCCAGCTCAGCACTAGCGGGAAGCACAGATACGCAGTATTTT.

This rearrangement joins TRBV2 to TRBJ2-3; 12 bases agree with TRBD2. The V and J ends lost 7 bases and 2 bases, in that order; junction bases with no gene match: 7. Germline V lookup: CDR1 SNHLY, CDR2 FYNNEI. The CDR3 sequence is 16 residues long. In DNA form, the CDR3 reads TGTGCCAGCAAGCGACTAGCGGGAGCTAACACAGATACGCAGTATTTT. Protein: CASKRLAGANTDTQYF.

The rearrangement joins TRBV20-1 to TRBJ1-2, with D tentatively TRBD1 (5 bases). The CDR3 sequence is 16 residues long. CDR1 is DFQATT and CDR2 is SNEGSKA in the germline V gene (reference sequence). V was pared by 3 bases and J by 8 bases, with 25 bases between. The CDR3 bases are TGCAGTGCTAGTACCAAACAGGAGCCTCCTTATCTCGGCTACACCTTC. This encodes CSASTKQEPPYLGYTF.

The gene calls are TRBV18 and TRBJ2-5; D gene uncertain. CDR1 and CDR2 from the germline V gene are KGHSH and LQKENI. With 2 bases removed from V and 3 bases from J, the gap between germline ends came to 7 bases. The CDR3 is 13 amino acids. In DNA form, the CDR3 reads TGTGCCAGCTCACCAGACATTAAAGAGACCCAGTACTTC. Translating gives CASSPDIKETQYF.

This clone was seen only a few times. The CDR3 DNA is TGTGCCAGCAGCTCGGGACTAGCGGGTTACAATGAGCAGTTCTTC. The encoded protein is CASSSGLAGYNEQFF. The chain carries TRBV7-3 and TRBJ2-1; 12 bases line up with TRBD2. CDR3 length: 15 amino acids. V dropped 4 bases and J dropped 4; count of bases not matched to a gene: 2. Germline V gene sequence: CDR1 SGHTA, CDR2 FQGTGA. Full variable domain (rest looked up from reference TRBV7-3 and TRBJ2-1): GAGVSQTPSNKVTEKGKYVELRCDPISGHTALYWYRQSLGQGPEFLIYFQGTGAADDSGLPNDRFFAVRPEGSVSTLKIQRTERGDSAVYLCASSSGLAGYNEQFFGPGTRLTVL.

The rearrangement uses TRBV6-5 and TRBJ1-2, with TRBD1 matching over 12 bases. The germline V gene has CDR1 MNHEY and CDR2 SVGAGI. The CDR3 spans 14 residues. With V trimmed by 5 bases and J by 7 bases, 5 bases remained unmatched. CDR3 sequence (DNA): TGTGCCAGCAGTCGGGACAGGGGGCAGGGTGGCTACACCTTC. Its translation: CASSRDRGQGGYTF.

V and J are TRBV12-3 or TRBV12-4 and TRBJ1-3; no firm D call. V was trimmed by 6 bases and J by 10 bases, leaving 13 bases between them. This CDR3 comprises 12 residues. DNA for the CDR3: TGTGCCAGCAGCCCCGGCGAGCGAACCATATATTTT. Protein sequence: CASSPGERTIYF.

The chain joins TRBV14 to TRBJ2-1, with 7 nucleotides matching TRBD1. Germline V gene data show CDR1 as SGHDN and CDR2 as FVKESK. The CDR3 consists of 12 residues. Trimming removed 3 bases from V and 15 bases from J; junction bases left unmatched: 8. As DNA, the CDR3 is TGTGCCAGCAGCCACCTTGGACAGGCGCGGTTCTTC. Translating it yields CASSHLGQARFF.

The gene calls are TRBV29-1 and TRBJ1-2; 8 nucleotides line up with TRBD1. This CDR3 comprises 19 residues. V dropped 3 bases and J dropped 2; count of bases not matched to a gene: 20. Germline CDR1 is SQVTM and CDR2 is ANQGSEA. CDR3 DNA: TGCAGCGTTGATTTTCGGGGCGAGACAGGGGACACTCTAAACTATGGCTACACCTTC. This encodes CSVDFRGETGDTLNYGYTF.

The J gene is TRBJ2-2, the V gene TRBV19; a possible D gene is TRBD2 (7 bases). The CDR3 runs 15 residues. V lost 9 bases and J lost 0, with 14 bases in between. Germline values: CDR1 LNHDA, CDR2 SQIVND (reference sequence). The CDR3 protein is CASNRRGPNTGELFF. The CDR3 nucleotides are TGTGCCAGCAACCGGCGGGGGCCGAACACCGGGGAGCTGTTTTTT.